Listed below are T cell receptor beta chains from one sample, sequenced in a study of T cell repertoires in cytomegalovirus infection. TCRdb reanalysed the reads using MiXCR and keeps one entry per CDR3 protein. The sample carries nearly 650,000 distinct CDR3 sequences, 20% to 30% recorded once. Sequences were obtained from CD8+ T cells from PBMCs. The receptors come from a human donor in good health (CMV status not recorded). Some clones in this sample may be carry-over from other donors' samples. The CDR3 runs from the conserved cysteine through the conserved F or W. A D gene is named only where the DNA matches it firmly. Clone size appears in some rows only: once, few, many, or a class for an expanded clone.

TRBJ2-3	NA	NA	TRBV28	TGTGCCAGCAACTTAATTAGCACAGATACGCAGTATTTT	CASNLISTDTQYF
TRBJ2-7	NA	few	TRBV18	TGTGCCAGCTCACCCCCCACTACCGAGCAGTACTTC	CASSPPTTEQYF
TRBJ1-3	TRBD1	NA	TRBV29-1	TGCAGCGTCGGACAGGGAAACTCTGGAAACACCATATATTTT	CSVGQGNSGNTIYF
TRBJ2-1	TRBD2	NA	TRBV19	TGTGCCAGTAGTCTAGGCGGGACTAGCGTTTTCGGCAATGAGCAGTTCTTC	CASSLGGTSVFGNEQFF
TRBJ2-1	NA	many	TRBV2	TGTGCCAGCAGTGAGGGGTCTCCTCTTACTTACAATGAGCAGTTCTTC	CASSEGSPLTYNEQFF
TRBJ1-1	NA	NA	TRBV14	TGTGCCAGCAGCCTTAGACGGACGGCCACTGAAGCTTTCTTT	CASSLRRTATEAFF
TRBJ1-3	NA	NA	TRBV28	TGTGTCAGCCTTACAGGAAACACCATATATTTT	CVSLTGNTIYF
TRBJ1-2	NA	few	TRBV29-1	TGCAGCGTTGGGGACACAGACTATGGCTACACCTTC	CSVGDTDYGYTF
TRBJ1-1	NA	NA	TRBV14	TGTGCCAGCAGCCAAGAATCGTTACTACAGGGGAACACTGAAGCTTTCTTT	CASSQESLLQGNTEAFF
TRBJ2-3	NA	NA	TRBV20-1	TGCAGTGCTAGACAAAAAGACAGCCTGACTCTCACAGATACGCAGTATTTT	CSARQKDSLTLTDTQYF
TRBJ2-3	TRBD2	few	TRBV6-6	TGTGCCAGCAGTTACTTAGCTAGCGGGGCCACAGCAGATACGCAGTATTTT	CASSYLASGATADTQYF
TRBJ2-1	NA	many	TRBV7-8	TGTGCCAGCACCGCGGGCAGGGGCAATGAGCAGTTCTTC	CASTAGRGNEQFF
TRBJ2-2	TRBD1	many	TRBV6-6	TGTGCCAGCAGTTCCGGGACAGGGGTTTCCGGGGAGCTGTTTTTT	CASSSGTGVSGELFF
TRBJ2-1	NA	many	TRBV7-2	TGTGCCAGCAGCTTAGAAGAGGGGCTATCCTACAATGAGCAGTTCTTC	CASSLEEGLSYNEQFF
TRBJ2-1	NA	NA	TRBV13	TGTGCCAGCAGCTTACAGCGTATCTCCTACAATGAGCAGTTCTTC	CASSLQRISYNEQFF
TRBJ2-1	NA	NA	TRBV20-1	TGCAGTGCTCCCGGACGGACATCCTACAATGAGCAGTTCTTC	CSAPGRTSYNEQFF
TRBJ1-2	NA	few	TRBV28	TGTGCCAGCAGCGGGGCGGGGGTCGGCTATGGCTACACCTTC	CASSGAGVGYGYTF
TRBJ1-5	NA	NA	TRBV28	TGTGCCAGCAGTCCCTACAGGGCTAATCAGCCCCAGCATTTT	CASSPYRANQPQHF
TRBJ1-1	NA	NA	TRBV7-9	TGTGCCAGCAGCTCGATTGAACAGAACACTGAAGCTTTCTTT	CASSSIEQNTEAFF
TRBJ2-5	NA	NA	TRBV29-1	TGCAGCGTTGAAAGGCAAGAGACCCAGTACTTC	CSVERQETQYF
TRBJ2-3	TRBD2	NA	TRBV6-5	TGTGCCAGCAGTTACTCCGGACTAGCGAGCGCAGATACGCAGTATTTT	CASSYSGLASADTQYF
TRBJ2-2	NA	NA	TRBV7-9	TGTGCCAGCAGCAAAGTTCCCGCGACAGACATAATGTCCGGGGAGCTGTTTTTT	CASSKVPATDIMSGELFF
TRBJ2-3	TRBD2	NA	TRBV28	TGTGCCAGCAGTCCAGGACTAGCGGGCCCTAAGTATTTT	CASSPGLAGPKYF
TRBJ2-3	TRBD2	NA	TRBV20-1	TGCAGTGCTAGAGATGTCGGAGCGGGGGGCCCCAGGACGGTCACAGATACGCAGTATTTT	CSARDVGAGGPRTVTDTQYF
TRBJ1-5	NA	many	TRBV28	TGTGCCAGCAGTTTTCTGGGTAGCAATCAGCCCCAGCATTTT	CASSFLGSNQPQHF
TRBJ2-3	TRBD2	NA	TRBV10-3	TGTGCCATCAGGGGGTGGATGGGACTAGCGGGTGTGGATACGCAGTATTTT	CAIRGWMGLAGVDTQYF
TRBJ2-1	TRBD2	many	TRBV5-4	TGTGCCAGCAGCCCCTATTATCTAGCGGGGCGAAACAATGAGCAGTTCTTC	CASSPYYLAGRNNEQFF
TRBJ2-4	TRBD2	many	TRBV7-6	TGTGCCAGCAGCCCCCTGGGAGGCGGGGGGACTGCCAAAAACATTCAGTACTTC	CASSPLGGGGTAKNIQYF
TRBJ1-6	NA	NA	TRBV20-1	TGCAGTGCTAGAGATCTAGGGAGCTCCTATAATTCACCCCTCCACTTT	CSARDLGSSYNSPLHF
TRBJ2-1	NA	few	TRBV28	TGTGCCAGCAGTTTAATGGGGGGCGTCAATGAGCAGTTCTTC	CASSLMGGVNEQFF
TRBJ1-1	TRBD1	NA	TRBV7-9	TGTGCCAGCAGTCCCCCGGGACAGCACTATGAAGCTTTCTTT	CASSPPGQHYEAFF
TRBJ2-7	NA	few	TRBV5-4	TGTGCCAGCAGCTTTGGGCTCTACGAGCAGTACTTC	CASSFGLYEQYF
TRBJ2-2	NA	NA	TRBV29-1	TGCAGCGTTGAAGGACAGAGGGCCGCCGGGGAGCTGTTTTTT	CSVEGQRAAGELFF
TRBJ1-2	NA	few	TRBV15	TGTGCCACCAGAAGTTCAACAGGTTCAAGATACGGCTACACCTTC	CATRSSTGSRYGYTF
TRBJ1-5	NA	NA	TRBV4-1	TGCGCCAGCAACCAAGAGATAGGACTCCTGGGGCCCCAGCATTTT	CASNQEIGLLGPQHF
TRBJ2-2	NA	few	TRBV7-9	TGTGCCAGCAGCTTAATTAGGTCGCGGTACACCGGGGAGCTGTTTTTT	CASSLIRSRYTGELFF
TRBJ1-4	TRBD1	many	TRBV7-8	TGTGCCAGCAGCTGGGCCCAGGGGGTCCGTAATGAAAAACTGTTTTTT	CASSWAQGVRNEKLFF
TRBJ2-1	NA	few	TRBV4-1	TGCGCCAGCAGCCAGGGAGATTACAATGAGCAGTTCTTC	CASSQGDYNEQFF
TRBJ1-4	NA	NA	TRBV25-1	TGTGCCAGCAGTGAATTGAAAGGGGGTAGTGAAAAACTGTTTTTT	CASSELKGGSEKLFF
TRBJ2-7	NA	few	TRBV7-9	TGTGCCAGCAGCTCAGCGGTTTTGACCTACGAGCAGTACTTC	CASSSAVLTYEQYF
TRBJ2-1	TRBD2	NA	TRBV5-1	TGCGCCAGCAGCGAGCGGGGTTCGAGTAATGAGCAGTTCTTC	CASSERGSSNEQFF
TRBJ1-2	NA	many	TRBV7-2	TGTGCCAGCAGCTTAGTGTGGATGGGGGGAGAGAACTATGGCTACACCTTC	CASSLVWMGGENYGYTF
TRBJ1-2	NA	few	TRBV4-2	TGTGCCAGCAGCCAAGGCACAGGGTTAGGCTACACCTTC	CASSQGTGLGYTF
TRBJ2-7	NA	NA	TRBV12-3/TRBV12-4	TGTGCCAGCACCACAGAAGGGATGAACTACGAGCAGTACTTC	CASTTEGMNYEQYF
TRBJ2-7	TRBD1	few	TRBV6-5	TGTGCCAGCAGTTTCACCCTGACAGGGGACTACGAGCAGTACTTC	CASSFTLTGDYEQYF
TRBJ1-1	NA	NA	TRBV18	TGTGCCAGCTCACCACCCGATAACACTGAAGCTTTCTTT	CASSPPDNTEAFF
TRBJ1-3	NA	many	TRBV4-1	TGCGCCAGCAGCCAAGATATTACAATTGGAAACACCATATATTTT	CASSQDITIGNTIYF
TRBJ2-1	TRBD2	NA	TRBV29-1	TGCAGCGTTGAAGATCAGCGGGGGGCCAATAATGAGCAGTTCTTC	CSVEDQRGANNEQFF
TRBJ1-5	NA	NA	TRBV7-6	TGTGCCAGCAGCTTAACCGGAACAACTAATCAGCCCCAGCATTTT	CASSLTGTTNQPQHF
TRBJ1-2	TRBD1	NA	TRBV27	TGTGCCAGCAGTTTAATAGGACAGGGACGCTATGGCTACACCTTC	CASSLIGQGRYGYTF
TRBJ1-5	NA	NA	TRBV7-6	TGTGCCAGCAGCTTAGAAGGGGCGACGCGTCAGCCCCAGCATTTT	CASSLEGATRQPQHF
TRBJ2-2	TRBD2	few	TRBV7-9	TGTGCCAGCACCCCCCATAGCGGGGGGGCAGTAAACGGGGAGCTGTTTTTT	CASTPHSGGAVNGELFF
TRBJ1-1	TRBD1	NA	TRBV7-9	TGTGCCAGCAGCTCACCGGGACAGGGTATGGCTGAAGCTTTCTTT	CASSSPGQGMAEAFF
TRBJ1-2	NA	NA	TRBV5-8	TGTGCCAGCAGCCCCAGGATCGTATACTTGGGCTACACCTTC	CASSPRIVYLGYTF
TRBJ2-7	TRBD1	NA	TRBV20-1	TGCAGTGCTAGAGATCGTGTCGCGGGACAGGGGGTCCACGAGCAGTACTTC	CSARDRVAGQGVHEQYF
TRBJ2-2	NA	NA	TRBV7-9	TGTGCCAGCAGCTTACCGACTAGGTTGATTAACACCGGGGAGCTGTTTTTT	CASSLPTRLINTGELFF
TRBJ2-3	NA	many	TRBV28	TGTGCCAGCAGTTTAGGGACCTTAGAGACGGATACGCAGTATTTT	CASSLGTLETDTQYF
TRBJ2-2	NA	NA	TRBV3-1	TGTGCCAGCAGCCAAGTCTCTGGGGGCCCGAACACCGGGGAGCTGTTTTTT	CASSQVSGGPNTGELFF
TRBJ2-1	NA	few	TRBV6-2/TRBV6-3	TGTGCCAGCAGTTACTTACCGGGGAGCTCCTACAATGAGCAGTTCTTC	CASSYLPGSSYNEQFF
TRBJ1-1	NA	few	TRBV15	TGTGCCACCAGCAGAGTTCCGGGACGGCACACTGAAGCTTTCTTT	CATSRVPGRHTEAFF